This passage covers 30 T cell receptor beta chains from one sample sequenced in a study of blood T cell repertoires in COVID-19. Libraries were prepared by immunoSEQ multiplex PCR; TCRdb keeps only in-frame clonotypes and omits some of them. The sample lists a few hundred thousand clones; roughly 85% were seen once. Sequencing was done on a sample of peripheral blood. Source of these receptors: a human donor in a cohort sampled during active COVID-19.

This rearrangement joins TRBV2 to TRBJ2-7; no clear D. The germline V and J ends were trimmed by 1 base and 5 bases, with 6 bases remaining between them. The germline V gene encodes CDR1 SNHLY and CDR2 FYNNEI. The CDR3 runs to 12 residues. DNA for the CDR3: TGTGCCAGCAGTGAAGATTCTAACGAGCAGTACTTC. This encodes CASSEDSNEQYF.

CDR3 sequence: CASSIGYRDRGFVTEAFF. Here the CDR3 DNA reads TGTGCCAGTAGTATCGGGTACCGGGACAGGGGGTTCGTCACTGAAGCTTTCTTT. The chain combines TRBV19 with TRBJ1-1; 11 nucleotides line up with TRBD1. The CDR3 has 18 residues. CDR1 and CDR2 (germline): LNHDA, SQIVND (reference sequence). Trimming at V came to 3 bases and at J to 4 bases, leaving 13 bases not matched to a gene. Full variable domain (missing parts from reference TRBV19 and TRBJ1-1): DGGITQSPKYLFRKEGQNVTLSCEQNLNHDAMYWYRQDPGQGLRLIYYSQIVNDFQKGDIAEGYSVSREKKESFPLTVTSAQKNPTAFYLCASSIGYRDRGFVTEAFFGQGTRLTVV.

The genes are TRBV5-1 and TRBJ1-2, with a weak D call TRBD1 (5 bases). V was pared by 3 bases and J by 7 bases, with 10 bases between. In germline, CDR1 is SGHRS, CDR2 YFSETQ. This CDR3 spans 12 amino acids. CDR3 nucleotide sequence: TGCGCCAGCAGCTCCCAGGGTCTTGGCTACACCTTC. This translates into CASSSQGLGYTF.

The chain joins TRBV19 to TRBJ2-2; D possibly corresponds to TRBD2 (5 bases). The CDR3 is made up of 14 amino acids. Germline lookup yields CDR1 LNHDA and CDR2 SQIVND (reference sequence). V dropped 6 bases and J dropped 6 bases, with 14 bases sitting between them. The CDR3 bases are TGTGCCAGTAGCACAGCTAGAGGGTCCGGGGAGCTGTTTTTT. Amino acids: CASSTARGSGELFF.

The chain carries TRBV9 and TRBJ2-1; 7 nucleotides align to TRBD1. CDR3 length: 17 residues. The trim removed 1 base at V and 3 bases at J, leaving 10 bases unmatched. CDR1 is SGDLS, CDR2 YYNGEE, per germline. The CDR3, as DNA: TGTGCCAGCAGCGTACGTCTACAGGGGCGAAACTACAATGAGCAGTTCTTC. As protein: CASSVRLQGRNYNEQFF.

The rearrangement uses TRBV5-5 and TRBJ1-1, with D possibly matching TRBD1 (6 bases). Germline assignment: CDR1 SGHKS and CDR2 YYEKEE (reference sequence). The CDR3 is 14 residues long. The ends were cut back, 0 bases at V and 3 bases at J, with 9 bases in the middle. The CDR3 is CASSLGHRDTEAFF. CDR3 nucleotide sequence: TGTGCCAGCAGCTTGGGGCACAGGGACACTGAAGCTTTCTTT.

The chain has TRBV19 and TRBJ2-1, with 12 bases fitting TRBD2. This CDR3 has 15 amino acids. CDR1 and CDR2 from the germline V gene are LNHDA and SQIVND (reference sequence). Germline trimming cut 6 bases from V and 3 bases from J; bases unmatched to any gene: 3. CDR3: CASRVTSGGYNEQFF. The DNA for the CDR3 is TGTGCCAGTAGGGTGACTAGCGGGGGCTACAATGAGCAGTTCTTC.

The chain uses TRBV11-3 and TRBJ2-2, with TRBD1 matching 8 bases. Trimming cost V 2 bases and J 7 bases; bases outside gene matches: 6. Germline V gene lookup returns CDR1 SGHNT and CDR2 YENEEA. The CDR3 extends over 15 amino acids. The CDR3 loop reads CASSLSGGSNGELFF. CDR3 nucleotide sequence: TGTGCCAGCAGCTTATCAGGGGGCTCGAACGGGGAGCTGTTTTTT.

The rearrangement uses TRBV9 and TRBJ1-3; D is undetermined. Trimming took 0 bases from V and 0 from J, leaving 10 bases between them. Germline-derived CDR1 and CDR2 are SGDLS and YYNGEE. The CDR3 runs 16 residues. The CDR3 reads CASSVGAVISGNTIYF. The DNA for the CDR3 is TGTGCCAGCAGCGTAGGGGCAGTAATCTCTGGAAACACCATATATTTT. Filled out from reference TRBV9 and TRBJ1-3, the complete variable domain reads DSGVTQTPKHLITATGQRVTLRCSPRSGDLSVYWYQQSLDQGLQFLIQYYNGEERAKGNILERFSAQQFPDLHSELNLSSLELGDSALYFCASSVGAVISGNTIYFGEGSWLTVV.

V gene TRBV6-1 combines with J gene TRBJ2-7, with 11 bases that match TRBD2. In germline, CDR1 is MNHNS, CDR2 SASEGT. This CDR3 is 15 amino acids long. The J segment lost 7 bases and the V segment lost 2 bases, leaving 7 bases of the junction unmatched. CDR3 nucleotides: TGTGCCAGCAGTGAATACCTAGCGGGGGGCGGGGAGCAGTACTTC. It translates to CASSEYLAGGGEQYF.

The CDR3: CASSEQPNTGELFF. The CDR3 DNA is TGTGCCAGCAGTGAACAGCCTAACACCGGGGAGCTGTTTTTT. This chain uses TRBV6-4 with TRBJ2-2, with D uncertain. The CDR3 consists of 14 residues. V was shortened by 3 bases and J by 2 bases, with 7 bases between the two germline ends. Germline V CDR1 and CDR2: MRHNA, SNTAGT.

CDR3 bases: TGTGCCACTATGGGGCTAGCGGGGAGCGAGGGCACCGGGGAGCTGTTTTTT. Its translation: CATMGLAGSEGTGELFF. The rearrangement uses TRBV19 and TRBJ2-2; 9 bases are a match to TRBD2. The J segment lost 4 bases and the V segment lost 10 bases, leaving 16 bases of the junction unmatched. The CDR3 totals 17 residues. Germline loops: CDR1 LNHDA, CDR2 SQIVND (reference sequence).

The chain joins TRBV5-5 to TRBJ1-2, with D maybe TRBD1 (6 bases). The V end was cut by 3 bases, the J end by 6 bases, with 18 bases between. The CDR3 is made up of 15 amino acids. The germline V gene encodes CDR1 SGHKS and CDR2 YYEKEE (reference sequence). For the CDR3, the DNA is TGTGCCAGCAGCTACGGACAGAATATATTGGATGGCTACACCTTC. It yields the protein CASSYGQNILDGYTF.

The rearrangement links TRBV6-4 to TRBJ2-3; the match to TRBD2 covers 8 bases. V trimming: 2 bases; J trimming: 5 bases; junction bases outside the gene matches: 6. CDR1 and CDR2 (germline): MRHNA, SNTAGT. The CDR3 has 15 residues. The CDR3 protein is CASSDAGGHGDTQYF. CDR3 nucleotide sequence: TGTGCCAGCAGTGACGCGGGGGGCCACGGAGATACGCAGTATTTT.

A few counts support this clone. The chain combines TRBV6-2 or TRBV6-3 with TRBJ2-7, with TRBD1 matching 9 bases. After removal of 1 base from V and 5 bases from J, the junction contained 6 bases not matched to a gene. CDR1 MNHEY and CDR2 SVGEGT come from the germline V gene. The CDR3 totals 15 residues. DNA for the CDR3: TGTGCCAGCAGTTACTTCCGGGACAGGGCAAACGAGCAGTACTTC. Translating gives CASSYFRDRANEQYF.

The gene calls are TRBV30 and TRBJ1-3; D gene ambiguous. CDR1 is GTSNPN and CDR2 is SVGIG in the germline V gene (reference sequence). The CDR3 runs to 13 residues. Between the trimmed V and J ends, which lost 1 base and 7 bases, there was a span of 11 bases. The CDR3 nucleotides read TGTGCCTGGAGTGGCTCCCCCAGGAACACCATATATTTT. Amino acid sequence: CAWSGSPRNTIYF.

This sequence joins TRBV5-1 and TRBJ2-1; 9 nucleotides line up with TRBD2. Unmatched junction bases numbered 13, after V lost 3 bases and J lost 6 bases. The V gene's germline CDR1 is SGHRS and CDR2 YFSETQ. CDR3 length: 17 residues. CDR3 sequence: CASSSDPGGGAVNEQFF. CDR3 DNA sequence: TGCGCCAGCAGCTCGGACCCGGGCGGGGGGGCCGTCAATGAGCAGTTCTTC.

The chain uses TRBV6-5 and TRBJ1-5, with no clear D. The V gene's germline CDR1 is MNHEY and CDR2 SVGAGI. This CDR3 has 15 amino acids. The V end was cut by 7 bases, the J end by 2 bases, with 15 bases between. This CDR3 is CASNPGLLGNQPQHF. CDR3 DNA: TGTGCCAGCAACCCAGGACTACTGGGCAATCAGCCCCAGCATTTT.

The J gene is TRBJ2-5, the V gene TRBV7-2, with D uncertain. Germline V gives CDR1 SGHTA, CDR2 FQGNSA. V was cut by 1 base and J by 4 bases, with 10 bases left in between. This CDR3 is built from 14 residues. The CDR3 reads CASSLGGRSETQYF. CDR3 bases: TGTGCCAGCAGCTTAGGTGGCAGGTCAGAGACCCAGTACTTC.

V gene TRBV21-1 combines with J gene TRBJ1-1; the table's D call of TRBD1 was not tested on the DNA. TRBV21-1 has pseudogene status. There are 15 residues in the CDR3. The CDR3 DNA sequence: TGTGCCAGCAGCAAGGGAAGACAGGGGGACACTGAAGCTTTCTTT. Residues: CASSKGRQGDTEAFF.

Of note for this clone: With a much larger clone just one base away, this may be a read error. V and J are TRBV7-9 and TRBJ2-7; TRBD1 aligns across 7 bases. V shed 3 bases, J shed 1 base, and the junction held 0 bases outside the gene matches. This CDR3 is built from 13 residues. CDR1 is SEHNR and CDR2 is FQNEAQ in the germline V gene (reference sequence). CDR3: CASSLDRSYEQYF. CDR3 DNA: TGTGCCAGCAGCTTGGACAGGTCCTACGAGCAGTACTTC.

This chain links TRBV9 with TRBJ1-2; 9 bases align to TRBD1. The CDR3 length is 15 residues. V lost 7 bases, J lost 5 bases, and 12 bases stayed unmatched. Germline lookup yields CDR1 SGDLS and CDR2 YYNGEE. The CDR3 protein is CASGFSGTGNYGYTF. The CDR3 DNA sequence: TGTGCCAGCGGTTTTTCAGGGACAGGGAATTATGGCTACACCTTC.

The chain joins TRBV5-1 to TRBJ2-1; TRBD2 matches at 9 bases. Germline trimming cut 3 bases from V and 4 bases from J; bases unmatched to any gene: 5. CDR1 is SGHRS and CDR2 is YFSETQ in the germline V gene. The CDR3 is 15 amino acids. CDR3 nucleotides: TGCGCCAGCAGCTCTCGCGGGGGGGAATACAATGAGCAGTTCTTC. Protein product: CASSSRGGEYNEQFF.

The chain joins TRBV5-1 to TRBJ2-2; 12 nucleotides match TRBD2. Germline loops: CDR1 SGHRS, CDR2 YFSETQ. After removal of 4 bases from V and 4 bases from J, the junction contained 2 bases not matched to a gene. The CDR3 has 15 amino acids. This CDR3 is CASSQTSGGTGELFF. The CDR3 DNA sequence: TGCGCCAGCAGCCAGACTAGCGGGGGCACCGGGGAGCTGTTTTTT.

The V and J genes are TRBV4-2 and TRBJ1-1; D is uncertain. CDR1 is LGHNA, CDR2 YNFKEQ, per germline. This CDR3 has 13 residues. V lost 1 base, J lost 3 bases, and 6 bases lay in between. The CDR3 coding sequence is TGTGCCAGCAGCCAAGCGGAGTACACTGAAGCTTTCTTT. Amino acid sequence: CASSQAEYTEAFF.

The genes are TRBV27 and TRBJ2-7; 10 bases are a match to TRBD1. The germline gives CDR1 MNHEY, CDR2 SMNVEV (reference sequence). The CDR3 runs 14 residues. The junction had 5 bases not matched to a gene; V was cut back by 4 bases and J by 5 bases. The CDR3 DNA reads as TGTGCCAGCAGTTCCTGGACAGGGGGGCACGAGCAGTACTTC. It translates to CASSSWTGGHEQYF.

In regard to this clone: With a much larger clone just one base away, this may be a read error. The chain recombines TRBV18 with TRBJ1-2; 8 nucleotides align to TRBD1. Germline trimming cut 5 bases from V and 8 bases from J; bases unmatched to any gene: 7. CDR3 size: 13 residues. CDR1 KGHSH and CDR2 LQKENI come from the germline V gene. The CDR3 coding sequence is TGTGCCAGCTCAGGACAGGGCGAGATAGGCTACACCTTC. Protein product: CASSGQGEIGYTF.

This rearrangement joins TRBV4-2 to TRBJ1-1; D is unresolved. This CDR3 comprises 13 residues. The V gene's germline CDR1 is LGHNA and CDR2 YNFKEQ. The ends were cut back, 5 bases at V and 4 bases at J, with 11 bases in the middle. Here the CDR3 reads CASSTSRATEAFF. DNA for the CDR3: TGTGCCAGCAGCACCTCGAGGGCCACTGAAGCTTTCTTT.

Notes on this clone: A much larger clonotype is one base distant, so this may be a read error. V and J are TRBV19 and TRBJ2-2, with 11 bases lining up with TRBD2. Germline trimming cut 7 bases from V and 0 bases from J; bases unmatched to any gene: 4. This CDR3 contains 16 residues. Looked up from germline, CDR1 is LNHDA and CDR2 is SQIVND (reference sequence). CDR3 in amino acids: CASTLSGGANTGELFF. As DNA, the CDR3 is TGTGCCAGTACTCTTAGCGGGGGGGCGAACACCGGGGAGCTGTTTTTT.

This chain connects TRBV12-3 or TRBV12-4 to TRBJ1-1; D gene uncertain. The CDR3 runs 13 residues. Trimming left V 1 base short and J 1 base short, with 4 bases between. The CDR3 sequence: CASSLDTNTEAFF. The CDR3 DNA is TGTGCCAGCAGTTTAGACACGAACACTGAAGCTTTCTTT.